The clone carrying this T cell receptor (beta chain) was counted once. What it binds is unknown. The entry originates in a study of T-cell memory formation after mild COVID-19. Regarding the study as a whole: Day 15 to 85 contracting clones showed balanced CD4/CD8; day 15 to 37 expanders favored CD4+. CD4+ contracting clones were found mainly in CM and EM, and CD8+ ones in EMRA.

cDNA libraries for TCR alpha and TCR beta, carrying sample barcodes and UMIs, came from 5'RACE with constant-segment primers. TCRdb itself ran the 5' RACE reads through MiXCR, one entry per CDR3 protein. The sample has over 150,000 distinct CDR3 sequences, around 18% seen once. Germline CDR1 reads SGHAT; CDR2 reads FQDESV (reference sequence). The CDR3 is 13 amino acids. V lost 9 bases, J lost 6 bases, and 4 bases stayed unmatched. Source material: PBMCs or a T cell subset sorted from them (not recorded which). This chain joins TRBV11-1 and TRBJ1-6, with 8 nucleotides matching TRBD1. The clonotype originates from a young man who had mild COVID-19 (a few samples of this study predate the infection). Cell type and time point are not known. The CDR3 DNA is TGTGCCAGGGCGACAGGGGCTAATTCACCCCTCCACTTT. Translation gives CARATGANSPLHF.